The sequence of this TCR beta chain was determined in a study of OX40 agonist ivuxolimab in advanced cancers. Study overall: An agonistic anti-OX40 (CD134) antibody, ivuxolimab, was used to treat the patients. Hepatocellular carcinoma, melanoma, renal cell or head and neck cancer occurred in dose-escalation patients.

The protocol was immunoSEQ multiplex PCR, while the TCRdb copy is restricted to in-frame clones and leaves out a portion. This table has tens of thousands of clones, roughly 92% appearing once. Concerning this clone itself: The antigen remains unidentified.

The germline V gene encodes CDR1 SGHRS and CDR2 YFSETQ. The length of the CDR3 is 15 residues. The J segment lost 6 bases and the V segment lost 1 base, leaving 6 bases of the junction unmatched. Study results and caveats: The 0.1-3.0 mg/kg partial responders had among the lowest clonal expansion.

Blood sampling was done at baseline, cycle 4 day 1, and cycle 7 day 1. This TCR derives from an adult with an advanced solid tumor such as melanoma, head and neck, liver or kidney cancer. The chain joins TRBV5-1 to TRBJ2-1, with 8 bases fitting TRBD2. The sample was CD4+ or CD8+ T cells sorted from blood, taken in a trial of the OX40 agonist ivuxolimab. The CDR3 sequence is CASSLTRTSFNEQFF. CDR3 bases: TGCGCCAGCAGCTTGACACGGACTAGCTTCAATGAGCAGTTCTTC.